The 8 T cell receptor beta chains below come from one sample, sequenced in a study of T cells after yellow fever vaccination. TCRdb redid the calling of the 5' RACE reads with MiXCR, one entry per CDR3 protein. The table lists a few hundred thousand distinct CDR3 sequences, 4% to 5.5% of them singletons. The sample was PBMCs, taken 15 days after the yellow fever booster vaccination. Receptor source: a man in his late teens or twenties who received the YFV17D yellow fever vaccine.

This clonotype was seen at least ten times. The J gene is TRBJ1-6, the V gene TRBV6-6; D is unresolved. V was clipped by 2 bases and J by 0 bases, with 8 bases between them. From germline, CDR1 is MNHNY and CDR2 SVGAGI (reference sequence). CDR3 size: 16 residues. The CDR3 sequence: CASSYVWSSYNSPLHF. CDR3 DNA: TGTGCCAGCAGTTACGTGTGGAGCTCCTATAATTCACCCCTCCACTTT.

This clonotype has just a few counts. V is TRBV5-1 and J is TRBJ2-3, with D tentatively TRBD2 (6 bases). Trimming removed 0 bases at V and 2 bases at J, with 13 bases between. CDR1 SGHRS and CDR2 YFSETQ come from the germline V gene. The CDR3 contains 16 residues. Here the CDR3 reads CASSLAGRGLTDTQYF. The CDR3 bases are TGCGCCAGCAGCTTGGCGGGGCGGGGCCTCACAGATACGCAGTATTTT.

This clonotype was found many times. The chain is built from TRBV4-1 and TRBJ2-7; D tentatively reads TRBD1 or TRBD2 (6 bases each). The V gene lost 1 base and the J gene lost 5 bases, with 18 bases spanning the gap. Germline CDR1 MGHRA, CDR2 YSYEKL. The CDR3 covers 16 residues. CDR3 region: CASSQAPGGVRHEQYF. In nucleotides, the CDR3 is TGCGCCAGCAGCCAAGCCCCCGGGGGCGTGAGACACGAGCAGTACTTC.

This clonotype was observed at least ten times. This CDR3 reads CASSQDWSGGAYNEQFF. The CDR3 DNA is TGTGCCAGCAGCCAAGATTGGTCAGGGGGCGCCTACAATGAGCAGTTCTTC. V usage is TRBV4-2 and J usage is TRBJ2-1; 8 bases line up with TRBD1. Germline lookup yields CDR1 LGHNA and CDR2 YNFKEQ. Trimming at V came to 0 bases and at J to 2 bases, leaving 6 bases not matched to a gene. The CDR3 has 17 amino acids.

This clonotype was seen a handful of times. The V gene is TRBV7-9, the J gene TRBJ2-7; 9 nucleotides align to TRBD1. This CDR3 is 15 amino acids long. With V trimmed by 4 bases and J by 6 bases, 10 bases remained unmatched. Per germline, CDR1 SEHNR and CDR2 FQNEAQ (reference sequence). CDR3 sequence reads: CASSSSRDRVGEQYV. DNA of the CDR3: TGTGCCAGCAGCTCATCCCGGGACAGGGTTGGCGAGCAGTACGTC.

This clonotype was counted a few times. V gene TRBV6-6 combines with J gene TRBJ2-5; a possible D gene is TRBD1 (6 bases). The CDR3 totals 14 residues. V was trimmed by 7 bases and J by 5 bases, leaving 17 bases between them. Germline assignment: CDR1 MNHNY and CDR2 SVGAGI (reference sequence). The CDR3 DNA sequence: TGTGCCAGCACCCTAACAGGGAGAATGGAGACCCAGTACTTC. Translated: CASTLTGRMETQYF.

This clonotype appeared many times. The chain couples TRBV4-1 to TRBJ2-3; no reliable D call. Per germline, CDR1 MGHRA and CDR2 YSYEKL. V lost 5 bases to trimming and J lost 4 bases, with 19 bases between them. This CDR3 region has 16 residues. CDR3 loop: CASSFVWTENADTQYF. The CDR3 coding sequence is TGCGCCAGCAGCTTTGTCTGGACCGAAAACGCAGATACGCAGTATTTT.

This clonotype was observed many times. V and J are TRBV20-1 and TRBJ2-1; D could derive from TRBD1 or TRBD2 (5 bases each). The CDR3 covers 13 residues. Germline V lookup: CDR1 DFQATT, CDR2 SNEGSKA (reference sequence). V lost 2 bases, J lost 4 bases, and 9 bases lay in between. The CDR3 loop reads CSARSGGYNEQFF. CDR3 DNA sequence: TGCAGTGCTAGAAGTGGGGGTTACAATGAGCAGTTCTTC.